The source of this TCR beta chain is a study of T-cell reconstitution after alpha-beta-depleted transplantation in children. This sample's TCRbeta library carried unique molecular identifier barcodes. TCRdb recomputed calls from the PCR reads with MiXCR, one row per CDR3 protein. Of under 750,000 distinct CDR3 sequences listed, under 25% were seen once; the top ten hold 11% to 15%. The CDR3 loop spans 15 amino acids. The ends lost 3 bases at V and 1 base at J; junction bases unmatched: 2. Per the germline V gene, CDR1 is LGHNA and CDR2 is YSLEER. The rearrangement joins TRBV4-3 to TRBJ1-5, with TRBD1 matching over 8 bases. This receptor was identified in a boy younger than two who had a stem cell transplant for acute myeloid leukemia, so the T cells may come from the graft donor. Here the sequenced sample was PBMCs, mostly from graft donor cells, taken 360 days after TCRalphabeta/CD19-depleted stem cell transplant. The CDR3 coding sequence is TGCGCCAGCAGCCAGGACAGGGTCAGCAATCAGCCCCAGCATTTT. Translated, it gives CASSQDRVSNQPQHF.